The sequence of this T cell receptor beta chain was determined in a study of cytomegalovirus exposure and HLA in healthy donors. Turning to this clone: Its antigen remains unknown.

Germline V gene sequence: CDR1 MDHEN, CDR2 SYDVKM. V was clipped by 5 bases and J by 8 bases; unmatched bases: 4. The CDR3 consists of 14 residues. The PCR contained 60 Vbeta and 13 Jbeta primers. Some clones are missing from TCRdb's copy, which holds only in-frame ones; the method was immunoSEQ multiplex PCR. This sample has fewer than 90,000 clones; roughly 80% occur once, and the top ten carry over 9.5%. Points from the study as a whole: The authors later found TCR association rates varying by HLA locus, with DRB1 most and HLA-C fewest. In vitro checks showed that a few CMV-associated chains really do target CMV antigens. Some 150 TCR beta chains were listed as cytomegalovirus-associated.

Sequenced: PBMCs. This chain connects TRBV28 to TRBJ1-6, with 9 bases aligning to TRBD1. This TCR was recovered from a man aged 30 to 45 in good health and CMV-seropositive. The DNA of the CDR3 is TGTGCCAGCAGTCCGTACAGGGGGCATTCACCCCTCCACTTT. Protein sequence: CASSPYRGHSPLHF.